These 6 T cell receptor beta chains originate from one sample sequenced in a study of OX40 agonist ivuxolimab in advanced cancers. The method was immunoSEQ multiplex PCR; TCRdb's version includes in-frame clones alone and lacks a portion of them. The repertoire has about 48,000 clones, 70% to 90% of them found once; the top ten carry about 9.8%. The sequenced sample was CD4+ or CD8+ T cells sorted from blood, obtained in a trial of the OX40 agonist ivuxolimab. The receptors come from an adult with an advanced solid tumor such as melanoma, head and neck, liver or kidney cancer.

The CDR3 sequence is CASSQGRAGAGETQYF. CDR3 sequence (DNA): TGCGCCAGCAGCCAAGGGAGAGCGGGGGCGGGGGAGACCCAGTACTTC. The chain combines TRBV4-1 with TRBJ2-5, with 8 nucleotides matching TRBD2. Losses at the gene ends were 1 base for V and 5 bases for J; bases not matched to a gene: 9. Germline lookup yields CDR1 MGHRA and CDR2 YSYEKL. The CDR3 extends over 16 amino acids.

The V gene is TRBV18, the J gene TRBJ1-1, with D possibly matching TRBD1 (5 bases). Germline CDR1 is KGHSH and CDR2 is LQKENI. This CDR3 has 16 residues. V was shortened by 0 bases and J by 4 bases, with 15 bases between the two germline ends. The CDR3 nucleotides read TGTGCCAGCTCACCACCGGGAGGGGCGGGCGGCACTGAAGCTTTCTTT. Residues: CASSPPGGAGGTEAFF.

The DNA of the CDR3 is TGTGCCAGCAGCTCCGAGGGGCAAGGCCGTGGCTACACCTTC. Residues: CASSSEGQGRGYTF. V is TRBV5-4 and J is TRBJ1-2; possible D gene TRBD1, 5 bases. With 3 bases removed from V and 7 bases from J, the gap between germline ends came to 16 bases. CDR1 is SGHNT and CDR2 is YYREEE in the germline V gene (reference sequence). This CDR3 is 14 amino acids long.

V is TRBV6-4 and J is TRBJ2-7; 13 nucleotides match TRBD2. This CDR3 spans 15 amino acids. The germline V gene has CDR1 MRHNA and CDR2 SNTAGT. With V trimmed by 2 bases and J by 4 bases, 2 bases remained unmatched. CDR3 sequence (DNA): TGTGCCAGCAGTGACAGGACTAGCGGGAGTTACGAGCAGTACTTC. Protein: CASSDRTSGSYEQYF.

This clone was counted once. CDR3 nucleotide sequence: TGTGCCGGCGCGACAGGTCGATCCTACAATGAGCAGTTCTTC. This codes for CAGATGRSYNEQFF. The chain employs TRBV28 and TRBJ2-1; a weak D match, TRBD1 (6 bases). Trimming shortened V by 11 bases and J by 1 base, and 15 bases separated the two germline ends. The germline CDR1 and CDR2 sequences are MDHEN and SYDVKM. The CDR3 contains 14 residues. Full variable domain (rest looked up from reference TRBV28 and TRBJ2-1): DVKVTQSSRYLVKRTGEKVFLECVQDMDHENMFWYRQDPGLGLRLIYFSYDVKMKEKGDIPEGYSVSREKKERFSLILESASTNQTSMYLCAGATGRSYNEQFFGPGTRLTVL.

V usage is TRBV7-2 and J usage is TRBJ2-3; 10 nucleotides line up with TRBD2. The CDR3 sequence is 16 residues long. Trimming removed 2 bases from V and 4 bases from J; junction bases left unmatched: 6. The germline gives CDR1 SGHTA, CDR2 FQGNSA. The CDR3 loop reads CASSLIASGSADTQYF. DNA of the CDR3: TGTGCCAGCAGCTTAATAGCTAGCGGGAGTGCAGATACGCAGTATTTT.